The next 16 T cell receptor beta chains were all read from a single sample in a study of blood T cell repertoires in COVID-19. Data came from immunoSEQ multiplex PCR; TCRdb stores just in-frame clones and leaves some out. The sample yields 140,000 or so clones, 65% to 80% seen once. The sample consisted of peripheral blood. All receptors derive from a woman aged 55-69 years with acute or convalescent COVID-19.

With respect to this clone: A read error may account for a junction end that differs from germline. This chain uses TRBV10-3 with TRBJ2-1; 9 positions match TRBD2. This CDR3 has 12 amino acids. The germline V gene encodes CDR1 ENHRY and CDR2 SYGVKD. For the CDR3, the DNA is TGTGCCATCAGTGTAGGGGCGGGAGGGCCGGTCTTC. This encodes CAISVGAGGPVF.

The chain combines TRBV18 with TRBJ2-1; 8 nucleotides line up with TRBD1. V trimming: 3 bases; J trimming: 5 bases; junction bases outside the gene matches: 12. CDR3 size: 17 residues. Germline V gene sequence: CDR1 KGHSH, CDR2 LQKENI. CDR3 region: CASSPLSGQGWNNEQFF. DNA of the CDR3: TGTGCCAGCTCACCCCTATCCGGACAGGGATGGAACAATGAGCAGTTCTTC.

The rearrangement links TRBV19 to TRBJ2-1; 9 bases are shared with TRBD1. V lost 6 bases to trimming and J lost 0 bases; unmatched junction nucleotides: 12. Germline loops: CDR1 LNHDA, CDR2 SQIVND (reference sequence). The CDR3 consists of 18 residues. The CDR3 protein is CASSSATQTGGSYNEQFF. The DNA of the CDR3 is TGTGCCAGTAGCAGCGCGACCCAGACAGGGGGCTCCTACAATGAGCAGTTCTTC.

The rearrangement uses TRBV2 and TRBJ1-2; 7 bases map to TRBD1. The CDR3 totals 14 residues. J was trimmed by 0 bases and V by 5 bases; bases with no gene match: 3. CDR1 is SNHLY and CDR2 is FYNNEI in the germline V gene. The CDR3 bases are TGTGCCAGCAGTTCGGACAGGACTAACTATGGCTACACCTTC. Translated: CASSSDRTNYGYTF.

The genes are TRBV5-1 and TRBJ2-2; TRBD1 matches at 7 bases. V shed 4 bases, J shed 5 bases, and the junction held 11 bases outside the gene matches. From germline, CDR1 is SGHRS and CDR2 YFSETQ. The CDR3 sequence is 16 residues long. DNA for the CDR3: TGCGCCAGCAGCGATGTGAGACAGGGAGATACCGGGGAGCTGTTTTTT. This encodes CASSDVRQGDTGELFF.

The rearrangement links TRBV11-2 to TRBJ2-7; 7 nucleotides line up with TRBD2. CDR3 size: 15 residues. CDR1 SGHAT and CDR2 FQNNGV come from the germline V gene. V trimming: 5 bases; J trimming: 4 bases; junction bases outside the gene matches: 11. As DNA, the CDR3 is TGTGCCAGCAGCGTGGGGGGGGAAAGAGTTTACGAGCAGTACTTC. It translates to CASSVGGERVYEQYF.

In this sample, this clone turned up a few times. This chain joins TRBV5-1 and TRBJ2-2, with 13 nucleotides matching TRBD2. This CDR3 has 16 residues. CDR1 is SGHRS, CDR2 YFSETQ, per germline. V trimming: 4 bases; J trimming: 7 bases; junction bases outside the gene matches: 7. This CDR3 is CASSPGLAGAGGELFF. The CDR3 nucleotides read TGCGCCAGCAGCCCCGGACTAGCGGGAGCTGGCGGGGAGCTGTTTTTT.

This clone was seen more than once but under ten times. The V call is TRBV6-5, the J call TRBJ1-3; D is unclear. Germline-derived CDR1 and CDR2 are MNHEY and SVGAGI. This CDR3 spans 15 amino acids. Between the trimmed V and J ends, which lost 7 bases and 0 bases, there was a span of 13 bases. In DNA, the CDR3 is TGTGCCAGCACCTTAATCCTAGGCTCTGGAAACACCATATATTTT. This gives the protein CASTLILGSGNTIYF.

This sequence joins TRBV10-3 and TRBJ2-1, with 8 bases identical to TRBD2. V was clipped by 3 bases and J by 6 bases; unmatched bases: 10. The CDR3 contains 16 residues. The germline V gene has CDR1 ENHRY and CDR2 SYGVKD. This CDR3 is CAISERAGVFGNEQFF. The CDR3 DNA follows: TGTGCCATCAGTGAAAGAGCGGGAGTATTTGGCAATGAGCAGTTCTTC.

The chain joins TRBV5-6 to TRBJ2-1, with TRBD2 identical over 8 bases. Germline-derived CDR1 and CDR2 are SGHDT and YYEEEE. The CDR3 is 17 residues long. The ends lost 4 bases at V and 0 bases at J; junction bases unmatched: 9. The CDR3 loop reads CASSRRGAGVSYNEQFF. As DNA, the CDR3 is TGTGCCAGCAGCCGTCGGGGAGCGGGAGTCTCCTACAATGAGCAGTTCTTC. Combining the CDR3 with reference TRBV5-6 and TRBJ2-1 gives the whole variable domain DAGVTQSPTHLIKTRGQQVTLRCSPKSGHDTVSWYQQALGQGPQFIFQYYEEEERQRGNFPDRFSGHQFPNYSSELNVNALLLGDSALYLCASSRRGAGVSYNEQFFGPGTRLTVL.

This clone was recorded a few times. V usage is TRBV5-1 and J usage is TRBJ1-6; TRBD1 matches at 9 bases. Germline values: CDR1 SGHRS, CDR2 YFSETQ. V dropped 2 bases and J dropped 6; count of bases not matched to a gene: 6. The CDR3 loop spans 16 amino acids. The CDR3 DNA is TGCGCCAGCAGCTTACAGGGGGCGCGAGGTAATTCACCCCTCCACTTT. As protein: CASSLQGARGNSPLHF.

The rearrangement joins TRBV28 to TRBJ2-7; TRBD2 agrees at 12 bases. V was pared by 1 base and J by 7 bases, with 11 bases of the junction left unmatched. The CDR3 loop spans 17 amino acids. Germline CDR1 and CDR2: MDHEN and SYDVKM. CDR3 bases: TGTGCCAGCAGTTTATTGTCGACTAGCGGGAGTGTAGGGGAGCAGTACTTC. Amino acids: CASSLLSTSGSVGEQYF. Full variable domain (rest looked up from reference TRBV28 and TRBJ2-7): DVKVTQSSRYLVKRTGEKVFLECVQDMDHENMFWYRQDPGLGLRLIYFSYDVKMKEKGDIPEGYSVSREKKERFSLILESASTNQTSMYLCASSLLSTSGSVGEQYFGPGTRLTVT.

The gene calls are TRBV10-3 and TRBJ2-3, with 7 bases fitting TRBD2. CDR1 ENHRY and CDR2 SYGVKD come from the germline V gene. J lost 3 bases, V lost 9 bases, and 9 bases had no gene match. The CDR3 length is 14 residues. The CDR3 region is CAMRRGEPTDTQYF. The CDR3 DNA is TGTGCCATGAGACGGGGGGAACCAACAGATACGCAGTATTTT.

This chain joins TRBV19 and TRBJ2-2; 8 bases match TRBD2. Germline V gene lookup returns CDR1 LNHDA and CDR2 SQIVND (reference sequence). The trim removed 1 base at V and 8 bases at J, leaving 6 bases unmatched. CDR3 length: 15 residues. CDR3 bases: TGTGCCAGTAGTATAGTCACTAGCGGTTCAGGGGAGCTGTTTTTT. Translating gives CASSIVTSGSGELFF.

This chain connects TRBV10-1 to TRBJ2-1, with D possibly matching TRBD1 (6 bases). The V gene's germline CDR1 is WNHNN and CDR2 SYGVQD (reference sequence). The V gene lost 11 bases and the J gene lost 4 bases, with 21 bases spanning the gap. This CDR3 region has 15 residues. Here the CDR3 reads CAVSPRGSPYNEQFF. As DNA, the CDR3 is TGCGCCGTGAGCCCTAGGGGGTCCCCGTACAATGAGCAGTTCTTC.

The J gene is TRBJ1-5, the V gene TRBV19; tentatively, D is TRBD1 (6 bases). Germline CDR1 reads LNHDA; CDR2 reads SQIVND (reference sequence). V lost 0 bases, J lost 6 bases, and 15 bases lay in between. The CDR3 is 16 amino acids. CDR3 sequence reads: CASSIDDRPRGQPQHF. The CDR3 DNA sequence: TGTGCCAGTAGTATAGACGACAGGCCAAGGGGTCAGCCCCAGCATTTT.